The clone carrying this T cell receptor beta chain was seen at least ten times. The source of the sample is a study of patients and donors after allogeneic stem cell transplantation. TCRdb processed the RT-PCR reads anew with MiXCR; each CDR3 protein has one entry. The sample lists about 230,000 distinct CDR3 sequences, around an eighth occurring once. Germline CDR1 reads MNHNS; CDR2 reads SASEGT. Trimming cost V 4 bases and J 2 bases, with 8 bases left between them. The CDR3 spans 13 residues. The sequenced sample was blood, either unsorted or a sorted T cell fraction (not recorded which). The source of this sequence is a human donor who was either an allogeneic HSCT recipient or a stem cell or donor lymphocyte infusion donor (not recorded which). It is not recorded whose cells these are; they may come from a transplant donor. The chain joins TRBV6-1 to TRBJ1-1; D gene uncertain. The CDR3 DNA reads as TGTGCCAGCAGTGTTTGGATAAACACTGAAGCTTTCTTT. This sequence encodes CASSVWINTEAFF.